Described below is a single TCR beta chain sequence and its context. Looked up from germline, CDR1 is MGHRA and CDR2 is YSYEKL. V lost 4 bases, J lost 1 base, and 1 base stayed unmatched. The CDR3 is 15 residues long. These data belong to a study of blood T cell repertoires in COVID-19. Study in general: The samples span acute and convalescent COVID-19 from the United States, Italy and Spain.

Authors' analysis steps: Estimation of nucleated cell counts was performed using reference gene primer amplification. The data were produced by immunoSEQ multiplex PCR, yet TCRdb's version contains in-frame clones alone and is incomplete. V and J calls and clone size follow that table, whereas D and trimming were derived from the DNA. The table lists 60,000 to 85,000 clones, 78% of them singletons. The sequence derives from a human donor in a cohort sampled during active COVID-19. The sample taken for sequencing was peripheral blood. The chain links TRBV4-1 to TRBJ2-5, with 12 nucleotides matching TRBD2. CDR3 loop: CASSPSGRAQETQYF. Here the CDR3 DNA reads TGCGCCAGCAGCCCTAGCGGGAGGGCCCAAGAGACCCAGTACTTC.